Here is one T cell receptor (beta chain) with its context. Antigen unknown. The data were obtained in a study of CD4 T cells in relation to SARS-CoV-2 and coronaviruses. Study results and caveats: Memory recall responses, not primary responses primed in culture, are what the assay detects.

The unexposed donors gave CD4+ T cells in about 2011-2018, prior to COVID-19. Method: immunoSEQ multiplex PCR; TCRdb's copy keeps in-frame clones and lacks some. Here the sample spans around 65,000 clones, about 89% being singletons. Looked up from germline, CDR1 is SEHNR and CDR2 is FQNEAQ (reference sequence). The CDR3 runs 15 residues. The V segment lost 1 base and the J segment 6 bases; nucleotides outside the gene matches: 5. V usage is TRBV7-9 and J usage is TRBJ2-7; 11 positions match TRBD2. This sequence originates from a human donor in good health. The sequenced sample consisted of memory CD4+ T cells from PBMCs. CDR3 bases: TGTGCCAGCAGCTTAGTACTAGCGGGAGCAAGCGAGCAGTACTTC. This gives the protein CASSLVLAGASEQYF.